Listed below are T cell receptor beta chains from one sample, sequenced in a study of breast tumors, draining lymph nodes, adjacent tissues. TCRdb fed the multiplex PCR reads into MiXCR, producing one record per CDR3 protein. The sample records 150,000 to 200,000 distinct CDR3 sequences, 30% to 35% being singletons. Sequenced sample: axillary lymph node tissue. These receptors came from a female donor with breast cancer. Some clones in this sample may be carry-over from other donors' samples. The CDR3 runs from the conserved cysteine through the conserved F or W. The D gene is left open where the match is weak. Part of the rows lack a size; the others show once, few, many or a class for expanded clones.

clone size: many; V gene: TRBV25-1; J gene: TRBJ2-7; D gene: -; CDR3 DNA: TGTGCCAGCAGTGAACTTTATTTGTCCAGTGGGCCCTACGAGCAGTACTTC; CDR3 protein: CASSELYLSSGPYEQYF
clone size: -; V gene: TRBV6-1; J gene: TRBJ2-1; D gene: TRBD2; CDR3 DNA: TGTGCCAGCAGTCACGCCCAGAGCGGGAGCGGAAATGAGCAGTTCTTC; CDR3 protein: CASSHAQSGSGNEQFF
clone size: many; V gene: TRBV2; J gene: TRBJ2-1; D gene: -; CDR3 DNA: TGTGCCAGCAGGAAGCCCGGGACGGAAGAGTTCTTC; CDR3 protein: CASRKPGTEEFF
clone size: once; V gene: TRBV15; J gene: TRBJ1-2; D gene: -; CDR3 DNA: TGTGCCACCAGCAGAGGTACAGGGAACTATGGCTACACCTTC; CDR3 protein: CATSRGTGNYGYTF
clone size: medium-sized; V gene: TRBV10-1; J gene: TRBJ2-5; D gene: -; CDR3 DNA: TGCGCCAGCAGTGAGTCGACTAACCAAGAGACCCAGTACTTC; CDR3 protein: CASSESTNQETQYF
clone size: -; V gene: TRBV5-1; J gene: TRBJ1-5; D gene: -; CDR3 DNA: TGCGCCAGCAGCCGGATGGCGGGTCAGCCCCAGCATTTT; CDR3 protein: CASSRMAGQPQHF
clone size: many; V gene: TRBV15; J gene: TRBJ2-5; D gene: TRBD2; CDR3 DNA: TGTGCCACCAGCGGGAGGGCCGGGGAGACCCAGTACTTC; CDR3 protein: CATSGRAGETQYF
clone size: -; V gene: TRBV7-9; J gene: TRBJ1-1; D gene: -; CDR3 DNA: TGTGCCAGCAGCTTGGAAGGGGGGGTGACTGAAGCTTTCTTT; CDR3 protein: CASSLEGGVTEAFF
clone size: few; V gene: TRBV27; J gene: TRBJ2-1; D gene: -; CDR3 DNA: TGTGCCAGCAGTTCTCGACGGAAAAAAAGCTCCTACAATGAGCAGTTCTTC; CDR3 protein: CASSSRRKKSSYNEQFF
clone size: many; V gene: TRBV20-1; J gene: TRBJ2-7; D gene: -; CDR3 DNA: TGCAGTGCTAGGACGGGCCTTCAGACCTACGAGCAGTACTTC; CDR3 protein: CSARTGLQTYEQYF
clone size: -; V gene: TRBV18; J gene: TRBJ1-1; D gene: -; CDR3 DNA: TGTGCCAGCTCACCCGTGGACAGGAACACTGAAGCTTTCTTT; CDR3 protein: CASSPVDRNTEAFF
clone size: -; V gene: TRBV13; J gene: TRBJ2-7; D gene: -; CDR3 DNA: TGTGCCAACAGCTCCTCCAGGGTCAGGGACGAGCAGTACTTC; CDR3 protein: CANSSSRVRDEQYF
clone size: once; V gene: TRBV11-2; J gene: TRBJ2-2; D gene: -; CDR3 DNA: TGTGCCAGCAGCTTAGGGCCCGGGGAGCTGTTTTTT; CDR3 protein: CASSLGPGELFF
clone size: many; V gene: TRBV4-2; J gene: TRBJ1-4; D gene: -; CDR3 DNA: TGTGCCAGCAGATTGACAGGTGCAACTAATGAAAAACTGTTTTTT; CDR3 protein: CASRLTGATNEKLFF
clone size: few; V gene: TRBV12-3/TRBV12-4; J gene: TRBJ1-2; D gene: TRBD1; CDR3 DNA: TGTGCCAGCAGTTTATTTTGGGAGGGACAGGCCAACTATGGCTACACCTTC; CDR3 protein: CASSLFWEGQANYGYTF
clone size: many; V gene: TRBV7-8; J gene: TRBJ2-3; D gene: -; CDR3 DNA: TGTGCCAGCAGCCCGGCCCGAGTGGCTACAGATACGCAGTATTTT; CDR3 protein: CASSPARVATDTQYF
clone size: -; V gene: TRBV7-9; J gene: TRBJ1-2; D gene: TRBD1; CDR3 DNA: TGTGCCAGCAGCTTAGCGCGGACAGGGTACTATGGCTACCCCTTC; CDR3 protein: CASSLARTGYYGYPF
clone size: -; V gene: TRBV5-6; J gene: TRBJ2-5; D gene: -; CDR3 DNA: TGTGCCAGCAGCTTGAGAGGCCTTGAAACCCAGTACTTC; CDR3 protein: CASSLRGLETQYF
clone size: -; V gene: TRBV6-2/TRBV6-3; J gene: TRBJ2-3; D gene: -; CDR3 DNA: TGTGCCAGCAGTTACTCCCAGTCTAGCACAGATACGCAGTATTTT; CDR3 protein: CASSYSQSSTDTQYF
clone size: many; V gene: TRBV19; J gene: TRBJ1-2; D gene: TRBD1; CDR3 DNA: TGTGCCAGTAGTATAAAAACAGGGGAAGGCTACACCTTC; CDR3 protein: CASSIKTGEGYTF
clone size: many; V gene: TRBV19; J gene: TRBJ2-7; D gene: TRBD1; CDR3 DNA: TGTGCCAGTAGTATGACAGGGAACGAGCAGTACTTC; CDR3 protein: CASSMTGNEQYF
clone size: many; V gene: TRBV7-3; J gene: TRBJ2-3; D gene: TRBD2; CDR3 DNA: TGTGCCAGCAGCTTAGGGACTAGCGGGAGCACAGATACGCAGTATTTT; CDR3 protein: CASSLGTSGSTDTQYF
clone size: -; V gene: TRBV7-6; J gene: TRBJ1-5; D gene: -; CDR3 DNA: TGTGCCAGCGTCCAGGACGGAACGAATCAGCCCCAGCATTTT; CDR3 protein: CASVQDGTNQPQHF
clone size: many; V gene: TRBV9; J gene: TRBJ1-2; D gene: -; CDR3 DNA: TGTGCCAGCAGCCCAAAACCCCCACTTGACAGGCTCTATGGCTACACCTTC; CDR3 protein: CASSPKPPLDRLYGYTF
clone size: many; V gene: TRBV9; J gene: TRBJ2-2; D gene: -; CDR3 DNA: TGTGCCAGCAGCGTAGGAGGGGCGAACACCGGGGAGCTGTTTTTT; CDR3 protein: CASSVGGANTGELFF
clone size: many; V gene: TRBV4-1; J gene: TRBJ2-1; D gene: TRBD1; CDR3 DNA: TGCGCCAGCAGCCAAGATCGGCAGTGGACAGGGGGTTCTTGGCAGTTCTTC; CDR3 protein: CASSQDRQWTGGSWQFF
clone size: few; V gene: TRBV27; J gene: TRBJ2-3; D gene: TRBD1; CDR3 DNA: TGTGCCAGCAGTCCCGGACAGGGGGCGCGTCTATCAGATACGCAGTATTTT; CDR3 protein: CASSPGQGARLSDTQYF
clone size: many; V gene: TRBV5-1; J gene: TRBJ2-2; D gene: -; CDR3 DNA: TGCGCCAGCAGCTGGGGGACAGTCCGGGACTTCTTGAACACCGGGGAGCTGTTTTTT; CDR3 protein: CASSWGTVRDFLNTGELFF
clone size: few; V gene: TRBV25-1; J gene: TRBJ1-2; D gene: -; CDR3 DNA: TGTGCCAGCGCCCCAGACTTATGTGCTAACTATGGCTACACCTTC; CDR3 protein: CASAPDLCANYGYTF
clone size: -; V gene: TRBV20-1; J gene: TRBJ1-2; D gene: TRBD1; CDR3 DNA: TGCAGTGCTGGAGAAGGACCGGGACAGGGTATTTTCTATGGCTACACCTTC; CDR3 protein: CSAGEGPGQGIFYGYTF
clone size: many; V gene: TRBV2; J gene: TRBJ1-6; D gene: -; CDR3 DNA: TGTGCCAGCAGCCCCGGACTTCCAAGCTCCTATAATTCACCCCTCCACTTT; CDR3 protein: CASSPGLPSSYNSPLHF
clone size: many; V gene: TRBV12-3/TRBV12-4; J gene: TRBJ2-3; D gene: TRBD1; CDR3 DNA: TGTGCCAGCAGAACCCGGGACAGGGCTGCAGATACGCAGTATTTT; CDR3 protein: CASRTRDRAADTQYF
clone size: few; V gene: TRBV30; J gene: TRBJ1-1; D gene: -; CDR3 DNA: TGTGCCTGGAGTGGATACTATGAAGCTTTCTTT; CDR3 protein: CAWSGYYEAFF
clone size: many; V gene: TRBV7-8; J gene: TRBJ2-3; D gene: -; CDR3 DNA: TGTGCCAGCAGCTTAGTAGATCGCCGGGGGCCTCGGGCGGGCACAGATACGCAGTATTTT; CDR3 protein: CASSLVDRRGPRAGTDTQYF
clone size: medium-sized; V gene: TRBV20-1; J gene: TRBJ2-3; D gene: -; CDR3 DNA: TGCAGTGCTAGAGGTCCCAACCCCACAGATACGCAGTATTTT; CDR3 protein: CSARGPNPTDTQYF
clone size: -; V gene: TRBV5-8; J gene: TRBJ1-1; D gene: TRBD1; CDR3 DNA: TGTGCCAGCAGCTTGTCGACAGGGGCTAGAACTGAAGCTTTCTTT; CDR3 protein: CASSLSTGARTEAFF
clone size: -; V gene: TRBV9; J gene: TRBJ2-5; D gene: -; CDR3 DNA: TGTGCCAGCAGCGAGTCCACGGGGGATGGTGAGACCCAGTACTTC; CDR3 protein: CASSESTGDGETQYF
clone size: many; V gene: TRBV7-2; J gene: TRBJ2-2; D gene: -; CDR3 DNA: TGTGCCAGCAGCTTATTACTCCACACCGGGGAGCTGTTTTTT; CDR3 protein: CASSLLLHTGELFF
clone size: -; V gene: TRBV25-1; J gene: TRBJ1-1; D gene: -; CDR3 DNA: TGTGCCAGCAGTAGTTTAGGCGGAGTAAATGAAGCTTTCTTT; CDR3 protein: CASSSLGGVNEAFF
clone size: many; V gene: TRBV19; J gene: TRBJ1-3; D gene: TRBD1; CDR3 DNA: TGTGCCAGTAGTATAGCACAGGGGATTACCACCATATATTTT; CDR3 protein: CASSIAQGITTIYF
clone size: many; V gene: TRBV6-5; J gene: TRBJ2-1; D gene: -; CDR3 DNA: TGTGCCAGCAGTTATTCGGGCAGGAACAATGAGCAGTTCTTC; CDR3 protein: CASSYSGRNNEQFF
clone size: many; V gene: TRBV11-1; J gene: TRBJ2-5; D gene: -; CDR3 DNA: TGTGCCAGCAGCTTATGGACAGAGAAGGAGACCCAGTACTTC; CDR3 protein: CASSLWTEKETQYF
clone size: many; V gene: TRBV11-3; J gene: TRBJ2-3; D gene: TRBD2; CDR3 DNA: TGTGCCAGCAGCCCAGCGGGGCGGGAGGGTACGCAGTATTTT; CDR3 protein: CASSPAGREGTQYF
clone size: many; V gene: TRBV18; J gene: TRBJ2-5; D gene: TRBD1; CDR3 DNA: TGTGCCAGCTCACCTTCCGGGACAGACATCCAAGAGACCCAGTACTTC; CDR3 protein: CASSPSGTDIQETQYF
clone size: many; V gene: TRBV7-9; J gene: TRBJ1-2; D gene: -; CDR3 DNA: TGTGCCAACAGCTTAGCGCAAGGGGGAGGGCATGGCTACACCTTC; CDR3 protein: CANSLAQGGGHGYTF
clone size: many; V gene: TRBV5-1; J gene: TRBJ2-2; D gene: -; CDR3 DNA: TGCGCCAGCAGCTTTGACAGGGCGGGGACCGGGGAGCTGTTTTTT; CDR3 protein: CASSFDRAGTGELFF
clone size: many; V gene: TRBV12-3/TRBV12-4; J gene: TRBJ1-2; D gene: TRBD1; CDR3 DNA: TGTGCCAGCAGTTTAGACAGGGGGACAGCTAACTATGGCTACACCTTC; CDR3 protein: CASSLDRGTANYGYTF
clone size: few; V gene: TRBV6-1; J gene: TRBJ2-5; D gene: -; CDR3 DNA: TGTGCCAGCAGTGAACAGTATAAAGAGACCCAGTACTTC; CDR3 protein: CASSEQYKETQYF
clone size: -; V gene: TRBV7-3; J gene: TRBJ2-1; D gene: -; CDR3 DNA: TGTGCCAGCAGCTTAACGAGCCTAGGTAAGGCACAGTTCTTC; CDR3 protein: CASSLTSLGKAQFF
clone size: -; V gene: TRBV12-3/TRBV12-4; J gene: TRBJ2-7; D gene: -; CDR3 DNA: TGTGCCAGCAGTTTGAGTGGGAGATCCGAGCAGTACTTC; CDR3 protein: CASSLSGRSEQYF
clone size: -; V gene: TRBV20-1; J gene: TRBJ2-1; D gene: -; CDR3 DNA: TGCAGTGCTAGAGATACGGATGGTCTAGCCCCCTACAATGAGCAGTTCTTC; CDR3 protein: CSARDTDGLAPYNEQFF
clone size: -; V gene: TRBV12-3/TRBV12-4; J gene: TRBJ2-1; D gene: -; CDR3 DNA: TGTGCCAGCAGAAAGCCCCGGGGCTTCGATGAGCAGTTCTTC; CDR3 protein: CASRKPRGFDEQFF
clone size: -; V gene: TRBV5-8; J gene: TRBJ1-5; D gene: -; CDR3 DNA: TGTGCCAGCAGCTCGGGGCCGGCCCCCGGGCCCCAGCATTTT; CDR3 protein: CASSSGPAPGPQHF
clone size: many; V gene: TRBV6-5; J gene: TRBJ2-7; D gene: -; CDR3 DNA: TGTGCCAGCTTAGACACTGGGCACCACGAGCAGTACTTC; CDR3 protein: CASLDTGHHEQYF
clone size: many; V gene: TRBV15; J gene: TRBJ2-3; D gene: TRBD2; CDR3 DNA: TGTGCCACCAGCGTACCTAGCGGGGGGCTCTCTGCAGATACGCAGTATTTT; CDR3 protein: CATSVPSGGLSADTQYF
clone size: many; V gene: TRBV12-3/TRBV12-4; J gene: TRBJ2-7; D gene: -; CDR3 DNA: TGTGCCAGCAGTTTAGGGCAACCCTACGAGCAGTACTTC; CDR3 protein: CASSLGQPYEQYF
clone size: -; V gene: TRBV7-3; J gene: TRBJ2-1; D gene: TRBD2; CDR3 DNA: TGTGCCAGCAGCTTACCCTCCGCTAGCGGGAGAGGTCTGAATGAGCAGTTCTTC; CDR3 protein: CASSLPSASGRGLNEQFF
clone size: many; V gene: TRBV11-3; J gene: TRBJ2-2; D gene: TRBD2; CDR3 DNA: TGTGCCAGCAGCTCAAGAAGCGGGGGGGCACCCGGGGAGCTGTTTTTT; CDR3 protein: CASSSRSGGAPGELFF
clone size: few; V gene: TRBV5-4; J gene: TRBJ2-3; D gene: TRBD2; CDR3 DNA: TGTGCCAGCAGCTCGAAATCTAGCGGGCCTAGCACAGATACGCAGTATTTT; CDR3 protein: CASSSKSSGPSTDTQYF